This TCR beta chain comes out of a study of T cell changes during pregnancy in multiple sclerosis. Clones were read by immunoSEQ multiplex PCR, and TCRdb kept only the in-frame ones, dropping some. The table records about 60,000 clones, over 85% of them present only once. The germline CDR1 and CDR2 sequences are MNHEY and SMNVEV (reference sequence). Trimming removed 5 bases at V and 4 bases at J, with 11 bases between. The CDR3 consists of 13 residues. The specimen was CD8+ T cells from peripheral blood mononuclear cells, collected in the second trimester of pregnancy. The chain uses TRBV27 and TRBJ1-2, with a weak D call TRBD1 (5 bases). The sequence derives from a female donor with multiple sclerosis, enrolled in a pregnancy study. CDR3 sequence: CASSHGTPYGYTF. DNA of the CDR3: TGTGCCAGCAGTCACGGGACTCCCTATGGCTACACCTTC.